The present T cell receptor (beta chain) was sequenced within a study of T cells in Graves' hyperthyroidism and ophthalmopathy. Points from the study as a whole: The model's output predicted ophthalmopathy at a median of 6.5 months prior to onset. The blood repertoire included most of the expanded thyroid clonotypes above 0.001.

Germline CDR1 is KGHDR and CDR2 is SFDVKD. CDR3 length: 12 residues. The V end was cut by 4 bases, the J end by 9 bases, with 11 bases between. Amplified TCR beta CDR3 regions came from RNA transcripts. When the TCR CDR3 underwent first-round RT-PCR, the HTBI primer set was used. From the multiplex PCR reads, TCRdb called clonotypes with MiXCR, one entry per CDR3 protein. The table shows a few hundred thousand distinct CDR3 sequences, with around 15% occurring only once. As regards this clonotype: Its specificity is unknown.

On the basis of clinical symptoms, serum thyroxine and TRAb, thyroid ultrasound and orbital computed tomography, diagnoses were made. The sample was blood. The chain carries TRBV24-1 and TRBJ2-5; possibly TRBD1 or TRBD2 for D (5 bases each). This TCR came from a woman between 55 and 75 years old with Graves' ophthalmopathy. CDR3 amino acids: CATSEAVGAQYF. CDR3 coding DNA: TGTGCCACCAGTGAGGCAGTGGGGGCCCAGTACTTC.